Sequencing of this TCR beta chain was carried out in a study of blood T cell repertoires in COVID-19. Study background: Sites across the United States, Italy and Spain contributed samples from acute and convalescent COVID-19.

Assay: immunoSEQ multiplex PCR; the TCRdb copy retains only in-frame clones and omits some. The sample has over 150,000 clones, 70% to 90% seen once. V was pared by 0 bases and J by 7 bases, with 8 bases of the junction left unmatched. Per germline, CDR1 SGDLS and CDR2 YYNGEE. The CDR3 length is 16 residues. The chain couples TRBV9 to TRBJ2-2; 8 bases fit TRBD2. Sample: peripheral blood. The receptor was isolated from a man in his 60s with COVID-19, enrolled during active disease. CDR3 loop: CASSVERSGSGGELFF. The DNA of the CDR3 is TGTGCCAGCAGCGTAGAGAGAAGCGGGAGTGGCGGGGAGCTGTTTTTT.